These 22 T cell receptor beta chains were sequenced from one sample in a study of T cell responses to AZD1222 COVID-19 vaccine. Sequenced by immunoSEQ multiplex PCR; TCRdb stores in-frame clones only, minus some. The sample includes fewer than 130,000 clones, roughly nine tenths seen only once; the top ten take 3.2%. The starting material was peripheral blood, obtained on day 0 of AZD1222 vaccination. These receptors originate from an adult in good health.

This clone was detected only once. The CDR3 sequence: CASSLETFGTPGNTIYF. CDR3 in DNA: TGTGCCAGCAGCCTCGAGACTTTCGGGACTCCTGGAAACACCATATATTTT. The chain has TRBV9 and TRBJ1-3, with D tentatively TRBD1 (5 bases). In germline, CDR1 is SGDLS, CDR2 YYNGEE. The CDR3 covers 17 residues. Trimming shortened V by 4 bases and J by 2 bases, and 19 bases separated the two germline ends.

The V and J genes are TRBV6-1 and TRBJ2-2, with TRBD1 identical over 10 bases. Germline values: CDR1 MNHNS, CDR2 SASEGT. J lost 5 bases, V lost 6 bases, and 3 bases had no gene match. This CDR3 contains 14 residues. The CDR3 DNA is TGTGCCAGCAGATTGGGACAGGGGACCGGGGAGCTGTTTTTT. Protein product: CASRLGQGTGELFF.

The V gene is TRBV18, the J gene TRBJ1-4; D is perhaps TRBD1 (6 bases). Trimming stripped 4 bases from V and 6 bases from J, with 9 bases between. The length of the CDR3 is 13 residues. Per the germline V gene, CDR1 is KGHSH and CDR2 is LQKENI. The CDR3 DNA is TGTGCCAGCTCACTTAAGGGGGATGAAAAACTGTTTTTT. It is translated as CASSLKGDEKLFF. The variable domain in full, completed from reference TRBV18 and TRBJ1-4, reads NAGVMQNPRHLVRRRGQEARLRCSPMKGHSHVYWYRQLPEEGLKFMVYLQKENIIDESGMPKERFSAEFPKEGPSILRIQQVVRGDSAAYFCASSLKGDEKLFFGSGTQLSVL.

This clone was recorded once. V usage is TRBV7-8 and J usage is TRBJ2-7; possible D gene TRBD1, 5 bases. This CDR3 contains 15 residues. The V and J ends lost 5 bases and 5 bases respectively, with 19 bases between them. CDR1 SGHVS and CDR2 FQNEAQ come from the germline V gene. As DNA, the CDR3 is TGTGCCAGCAGCCAAAGAGAAGGGGCGCGGAACGAGCAGTACTTC. This sequence encodes CASSQREGARNEQYF.

The genes are TRBV15 and TRBJ2-5; D uncertain. Trimming removed 0 bases from V and 2 bases from J, with 7 bases in between. Germline CDR1 is LNHNV and CDR2 is YYDKDF (reference sequence). The CDR3 runs to 14 residues. CDR3 in DNA: TGTGCCACCAGCAGAGATTTGGGTCAAGAGACCCAGTACTTC. It yields the protein CATSRDLGQETQYF.

This clone was observed a few times. This rearrangement joins TRBV7-2 to TRBJ1-6; 9 nucleotides align to TRBD1. The CDR3 loop spans 15 amino acids. Trimming took 2 bases from V and 9 from J; bases not matched to a gene: 5. Germline CDR1 is SGHTA and CDR2 is FQGNSA. CDR3 DNA: TGTGCCAGCAGCTTATCCGGGACAGGGACTTCACCCCTCCACTTT. The encoded protein is CASSLSGTGTSPLHF.

This clone was seen a few times. The chain carries TRBV3-1 (or the pseudogene TRBV3-2) and TRBJ1-2; tentative D call: TRBD1 (5 bases). Trimming cost V 4 bases and J 4 bases, with 13 bases left between them. CDR1 is LGHDT and CDR2 is YNNKEL in the germline V gene (reference sequence). The CDR3 has 14 amino acids. This chain's CDR3 is CASSLPGTVYGYTF. The CDR3 DNA follows: TGTGCCAGCAGCCTCCCCGGGACTGTCTATGGCTACACCTTC.

Only one count was recorded for this clone. The chain is built from TRBV30 and TRBJ1-1; D uncertain. The CDR3 loop spans 11 amino acids. Germline values: CDR1 GTSNPN, CDR2 SVGIG (reference sequence). Trimming shortened V by 4 bases and J by 7 bases, and 10 bases separated the two germline ends. CDR3 in DNA: TGTGCCTGGATTGGGCAAATTGAAGCTTTCTTT. This sequence encodes CAWIGQIEAFF.

The chain is built from TRBV19 and TRBJ1-1; tentative D call: TRBD1 (6 bases). The germline CDR1 and CDR2 sequences are LNHDA and SQIVND (reference sequence). Trimming took off 10 bases at V and 3 bases at J, with 21 bases between the two ends. The CDR3 contains 15 residues. CDR3 amino acids: CATKGVNRGDTEAFF. CDR3 DNA: TGTGCCACCAAGGGGGTCAACCGGGGCGACACTGAAGCTTTCTTT.

This rearrangement joins TRBV11-3 to TRBJ2-2, with TRBD2 matching 8 bases. Losses at the gene ends were 1 base for V and 1 base for J; bases not matched to a gene: 2. This CDR3 contains 16 residues. The germline gives CDR1 SGHNT, CDR2 YENEEA. This CDR3 is CASSLATSGNTGELFF. The CDR3 region has the DNA TGTGCCAGCAGCTTAGCAACTAGCGGGAACACCGGGGAGCTGTTTTTT.

This chain joins TRBV7-8 and TRBJ1-1; D remains unclear. V gave up 1 base and J gave up 4 bases, with 7 bases separating them. This CDR3 has 13 residues. Germline-derived CDR1 and CDR2 are SGHVS and FQNEAQ. CDR3 DNA: TGTGCCAGCAGCTTAGGGGCCCCCACTGAAGCTTTCTTT. This codes for CASSLGAPTEAFF.

The chain is built from TRBV5-1 and TRBJ2-5; TRBD2 aligns across 13 bases. Germline V gene sequence: CDR1 SGHRS, CDR2 YFSETQ. V lost 4 bases to trimming and J lost 5 bases; unmatched junction nucleotides: 14. This CDR3 region has 18 residues. CDR3: CASSLWTSGRGEGETQYF. Here the CDR3 DNA reads TGCGCCAGCAGCCTTTGGACTAGCGGGAGAGGAGAGGGGGAGACCCAGTACTTC.

The chain couples TRBV11-2 to TRBJ1-4; D gene uncertain. The CDR3 consists of 15 residues. Germline CDR1 and CDR2: SGHAT and FQNNGV. V shed 3 bases and J shed 0 bases, with 8 bases lying between them. The DNA of the CDR3 is TGTGCCAGCAGCTTTTATAGAACAACTAATGAAAAACTGTTTTTT. This translates into CASSFYRTTNEKLFF.

V is TRBV5-6 and J is TRBJ1-5; TRBD1 agrees at 7 bases. The CDR3 consists of 14 residues. In germline, CDR1 is SGHDT, CDR2 YYEEEE. The junction had 9 bases not matched to a gene; V was cut back by 5 bases and J by 7 bases. CDR3 region: CASSLGLQGQPQHF. For the CDR3, the DNA is TGTGCCAGCAGTCTGGGGTTACAGGGGCAGCCCCAGCATTTT.

The chain is built from TRBV28 and TRBJ2-7, with no clear D. CDR3 size: 15 residues. From germline, CDR1 is MDHEN and CDR2 SYDVKM. Trimming pared 6 bases from V and 6 bases from J, leaving 21 bases between. In nucleotides, the CDR3 is TGTGCCAGCAGCCAAACCCCGGCTAGGGTCCCCGAGCAGTACTTC. Translation: CASSQTPARVPEQYF.

V usage is TRBV5-1 and J usage is TRBJ2-6; D remains unclear. This CDR3 spans 16 amino acids. In germline, CDR1 is SGHRS, CDR2 YFSETQ. V lost 4 bases and J lost 0, with 11 bases in between. The CDR3 DNA reads TGCGCCAGCAGCCCTACTACGAACTCTGGGGCCAACGTCCTGACTTTC. This codes for CASSPTTNSGANVLTF.

The chain carries TRBV19 and TRBJ1-5; TRBD1 matches 9 bases. This CDR3 comprises 16 residues. From germline, CDR1 is LNHDA and CDR2 SQIVND (reference sequence). V was pared by 6 bases and J by 5 bases, with 11 bases of the junction left unmatched. The CDR3 nucleotides read TGTGCCAGTAGGGGACAGGGAGGGGAGGATTATCAGCCCCAGCATTTT. Translation gives CASRGQGGEDYQPQHF.

The rearrangement joins TRBV11-2 to TRBJ2-7, with 15 nucleotides matching TRBD2. With V trimmed by 4 bases and J by 2 bases, 0 bases remained unmatched. This CDR3 is built from 15 residues. Germline V gene data show CDR1 as SGHAT and CDR2 as FQNNGV. Here the CDR3 reads CASSWTSGGAYEQYF. In DNA form, the CDR3 reads TGTGCCAGCAGCTGGACTAGCGGGGGGGCCTACGAGCAGTACTTC.

V is TRBV5-1 and J is TRBJ1-1, with no clear D. The CDR3 is 13 amino acids. V dropped 7 bases and J dropped 5 bases, with 15 bases sitting between them. Germline CDR1 is SGHRS and CDR2 is YFSETQ. The CDR3 protein is CASYPNGRTEAFF. The CDR3 region has the DNA TGCGCCAGCTACCCTAACGGGCGGACTGAAGCTTTCTTT.

V and J are TRBV5-1 and TRBJ1-6; D unresolved. Trimming took off 1 base at V and 7 bases at J, with 12 bases between the two ends. Germline CDR1 is SGHRS and CDR2 is YFSETQ. This CDR3 region has 15 residues. CDR3 nucleotides: TGCGCCAGCAGCTTGACAACACGGCGGAATTCACCCCTCCACTTT. It yields the protein CASSLTTRRNSPLHF.

The chain joins TRBV10-3 to TRBJ2-5; D is undetermined. The length of the CDR3 is 12 residues. The V end was cut by 4 bases, the J end by 0 bases, with 3 bases between. Germline-derived CDR1 and CDR2 are ENHRY and SYGVKD. CDR3 sequence: CAISGNQETQYF. The CDR3, as DNA: TGTGCCATCAGTGGTAACCAAGAGACCCAGTACTTC.

The rearrangement uses TRBV27 and TRBJ1-2; 7 bases match TRBD1. The CDR3 sequence is 15 residues long. After removal of 4 bases from V and 5 bases from J, the junction contained 10 bases not matched to a gene. CDR1 and CDR2 (germline): MNHEY, SMNVEV (reference sequence). This CDR3 is CASSSPRQGWYGYTF. CDR3 sequence (DNA): TGTGCCAGCAGTTCCCCCCGACAGGGTTGGTATGGCTACACCTTC.